The clone carrying this T cell receptor beta chain was recorded many times. Stable disease denoted Graves' hyperthyroidism without ophthalmopathy progression within 18 months. The data are from a study of T cells in Graves' hyperthyroidism and ophthalmopathy. Germline CDR1 MNHNS, CDR2 SASEGT. J lost 6 bases, V lost 7 bases, and 12 bases had no gene match. This CDR3 region has 14 residues. What was amplified from RNA transcripts were TCR beta CDR3 regions. The TCR CDR3 was amplified in a first-round RT-PCR using the HTBI primer set. MiXCR, run by TCRdb on the multiplex PCR reads, gives a single entry per CDR3 protein. The sample includes about 400,000 distinct CDR3 sequences, 15% to 19% of them seen just once.

The sequencing input was blood. The genes are TRBV6-1 and TRBJ2-7, with 7 bases lining up with TRBD2. The source is a woman aged 18-29 years with Graves' hyperthyroidism. CDR3 loop: CASTRRAGTGEQYF. The CDR3 DNA reads as TGTGCCAGCACCCGAAGAGCGGGAACGGGCGAGCAGTACTTC.